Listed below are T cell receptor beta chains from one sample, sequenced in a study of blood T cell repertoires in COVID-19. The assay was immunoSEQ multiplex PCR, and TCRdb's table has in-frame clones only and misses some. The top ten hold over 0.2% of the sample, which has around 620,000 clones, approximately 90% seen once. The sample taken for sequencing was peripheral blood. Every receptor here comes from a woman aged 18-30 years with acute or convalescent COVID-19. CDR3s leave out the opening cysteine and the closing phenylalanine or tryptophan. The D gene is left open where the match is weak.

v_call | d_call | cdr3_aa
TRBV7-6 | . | ASSLALTDLNTGELF
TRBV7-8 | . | ASKRAGTEAF
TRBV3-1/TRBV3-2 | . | ASSQGGQETQY
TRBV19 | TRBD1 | ASSIIAGQGSTEQF
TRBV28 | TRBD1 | ASSLGRQGRWGYT
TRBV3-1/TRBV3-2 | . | ASSQERMTAEAF
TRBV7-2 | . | ASSLGIAEGRYEKLF
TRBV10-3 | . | AISDPDRREGEAF
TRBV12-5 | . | ASGLARTDSKTQY
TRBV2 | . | ASSAEYSSYNEQF
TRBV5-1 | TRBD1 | ASSLGTGVDTEAF
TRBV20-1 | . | SASSSGVGYSPLH
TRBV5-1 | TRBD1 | ASRQGANQPQH
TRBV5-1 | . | ASSFTGTEAF
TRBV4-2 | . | ASSQANIQDNYGYT
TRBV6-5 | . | ASSRTASNEKLF
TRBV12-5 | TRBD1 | ASGPGTGGGNEQF
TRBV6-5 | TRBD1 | ASSSRGRDHYEQY
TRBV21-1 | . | ASSKVRGGAGNTIY
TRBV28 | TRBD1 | ASSLDQGANSPLH
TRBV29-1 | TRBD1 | SVVMTGESTGDGYT
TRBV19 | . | ASSIKWGTSPLH
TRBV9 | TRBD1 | ASSPRQGWNTEAF
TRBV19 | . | ASSRGLGGGRDTQY
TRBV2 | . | ASTVTAATNEKLF
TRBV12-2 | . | ASRLAPSTGEETGELF
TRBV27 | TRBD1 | ASSSQFVTGVVAEAF
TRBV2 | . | ASSEEGRGLF
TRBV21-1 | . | ASSSPRGGYT
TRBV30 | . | AWSRQEGWETQY
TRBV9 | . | ASTGFRDFNGYT
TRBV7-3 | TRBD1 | ASIRDRFYGYT
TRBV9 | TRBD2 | ASSVALSGGMAEQY
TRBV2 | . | ASRFEGANTGELF
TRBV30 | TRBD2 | AWSRGAGGPKY
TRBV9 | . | ASTDGVNSPLH
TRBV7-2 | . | ASSPRRGGRTDTQY
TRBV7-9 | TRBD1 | ASSPHPGTGGFYEQY
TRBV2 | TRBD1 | ASSEYRGMGNSPLH
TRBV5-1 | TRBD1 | ASSLSGTGGYEQY
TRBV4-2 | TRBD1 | ASSPGTGGDEKLF
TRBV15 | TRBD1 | ATSGWGTESYEQY
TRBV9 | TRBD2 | ASSVLFSGGPGEQF
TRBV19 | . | ASSIVSPRTVSGNTIY